The subject of this entry is one TCR beta chain. Assay used: immunoSEQ multiplex PCR; TCRdb lists only in-frame clones, some missing. The sample contains approximately 190,000 clones, 87% of which appear only once. This sample was taken from a study of blood T cell repertoires in COVID-19. The sample was peripheral blood. This sequence originates from a man in his fifties or sixties with active or convalescent COVID-19.

In nucleotides, the CDR3 is TGTGCCAGTCTGACAGGGGGCAGCGCCTACGAGCAGTACTTC. Protein: CASLTGGSAYEQYF. The chain links TRBV6-6 to TRBJ2-7, with TRBD1 matching over 10 bases. Germline V gene sequence: CDR1 MNHNY, CDR2 SVGAGI (reference sequence). V shed 9 bases and J 2 bases; nucleotides not matched to a gene: 7. The CDR3 has 14 residues.